This T cell receptor (beta chain) emerged from a study of identical twins. Overall study findings and caveats: The study found excess low generation probability among twin-shared out-of-frame alpha sequences. Rather than following the same donors, the conclusions depended on cross-sectional statistical analysis.

This clonotype occurred a few times. Its antigen remains unknown. Carrying unique molecular identifiers, the cDNA also gained a universal primer site through template switching. A single record per CDR3 protein comes from TCRdb applying MiXCR to the 5' RACE reads. This table has 400,000 to 650,000 distinct CDR3 sequences, 22% appearing once. With V trimmed by 3 bases and J by 4 bases, 9 bases remained unmatched. The CDR3 contains 16 residues. Germline V CDR1 and CDR2: MGHDK, SYGVNS. These data were also reused for a study on T cells expressing NK-cell markers. That paper adds: HCMV specificity was not established for the expanded NKG2C+ T cell clones.

J is TRBJ2-1 and V is TRBV25-1, with 7 nucleotides matching TRBD1. Sequenced input: CD4+ T cells sorted from blood. The source of this sequence is a woman aged 18-30 years in good health. The CDR3 nucleotides read TGTGCCAGCAGTGATAGCGACAGGGCGATGTACAATGAGCAGTTCTTC. It encodes CASSDSDRAMYNEQFF.